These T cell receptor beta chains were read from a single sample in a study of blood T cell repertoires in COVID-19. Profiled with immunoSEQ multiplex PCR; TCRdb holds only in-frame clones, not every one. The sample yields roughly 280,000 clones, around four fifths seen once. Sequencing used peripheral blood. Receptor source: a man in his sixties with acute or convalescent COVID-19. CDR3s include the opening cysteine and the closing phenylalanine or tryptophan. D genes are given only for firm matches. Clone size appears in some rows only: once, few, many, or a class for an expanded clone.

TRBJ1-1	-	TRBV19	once	TGTGCCAGTAATCGTAAGGGGTGGGACACTGAAGCTTTCTTT	CASNRKGWDTEAFF
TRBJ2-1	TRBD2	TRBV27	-	TGTGCCAGCAGTTTATTTACCTCGGGACTAGCGGGAGAAGAGATGCAGTTCTTC	CASSLFTSGLAGEEMQFF
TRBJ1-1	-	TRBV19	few	TGTGCCAGTAGTGCGGGCCACATGAACACTGAAGCTTTCTTT	CASSAGHMNTEAFF
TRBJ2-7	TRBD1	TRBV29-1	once	TGCAGCGTCCGTGGACAGGGGGCGCGGGAGCAGTACTTC	CSVRGQGAREQYF
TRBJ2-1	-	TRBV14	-	TGTGCCAGCAGCCAAGTCGGACACCCTTATGAGCAGTTCTTC	CASSQVGHPYEQFF
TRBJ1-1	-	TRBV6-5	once	TGTGCCAGCAGTACAGGGTTTAGCACTGAAGCTTTCTTT	CASSTGFSTEAFF
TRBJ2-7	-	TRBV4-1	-	TGCGCCAGCAGCCAACCAGGCGCTGTGGACGAGCAGTACTTC	CASSQPGAVDEQYF
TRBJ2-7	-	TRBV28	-	TGTGCCAGCAGATCCCAGGGCTACGAGCAGTACTTC	CASRSQGYEQYF
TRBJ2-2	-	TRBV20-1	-	TGCAGTGCCTTGAACACCGGGGAGCTGTTTTTT	CSALNTGELFF
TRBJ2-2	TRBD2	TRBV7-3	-	TGTGCCAGCAGCGAGAGGAGCGGGAGTAGGACCGGGGAGCTGTTTTTT	CASSERSGSRTGELFF
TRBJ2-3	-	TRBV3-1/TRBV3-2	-	TGTGCCAGCAGCCTAGGGGGACCACGGAAGACAGATACGCAGTATTTT	CASSLGGPRKTDTQYF
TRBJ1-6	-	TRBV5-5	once	TGTGCCAGCAGCTTGGGGGCAGGGAATAATTCACCCCTCCACTTT	CASSLGAGNNSPLHF
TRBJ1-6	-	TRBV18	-	TGTGCCAGCTCACCAAAGCGCCAACCAACCGGTAATTCACCCCTCCACTTT	CASSPKRQPTGNSPLHF
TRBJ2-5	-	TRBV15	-	TGTGCCACCAGCAGAGAGTCTAGCCCAGAGACCCAGTACTTC	CATSRESSPETQYF
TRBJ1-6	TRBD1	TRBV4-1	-	TGCGCCAGCAGCCATCCGGGACAGCCCAATTCACCCCTCCACTTT	CASSHPGQPNSPLHF
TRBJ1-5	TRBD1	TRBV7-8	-	TGTGCCAGCAGCTTAAATGTCAGGGGGGTTCAGCCCCAGCATTTT	CASSLNVRGVQPQHF
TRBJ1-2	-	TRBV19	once	TGTGCCAGTAACGGCGATAGACAGCCGAGGTATGGCTACACCTTC	CASNGDRQPRYGYTF
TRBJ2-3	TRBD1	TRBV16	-	TGTGCCAGCAGCAAATCCGGGACAGGGGACACAGATACGCAGTATTTT	CASSKSGTGDTDTQYF
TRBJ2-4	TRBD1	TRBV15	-	TGTGCCACCAGCAGAAGTCGGAACAGGGGAGCCAAAAACATTCAGTACTTC	CATSRSRNRGAKNIQYF
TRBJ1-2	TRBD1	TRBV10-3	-	TGTGCCATCACGGGACAGGCTTTCTATGGCTACACCTTC	CAITGQAFYGYTF
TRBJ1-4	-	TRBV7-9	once	TGTGCCAGCAGCCCCGGACAAGGCCTTAATGAAAAACTGTTTTTT	CASSPGQGLNEKLFF
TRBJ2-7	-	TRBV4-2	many	TGTGCCAGCAGCCAAGTGGACTCACAAACCTACGAGCAGTACTTC	CASSQVDSQTYEQYF
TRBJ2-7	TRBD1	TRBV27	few	TGTGCCAGCAGTGGGACAGGGATTCCCTACGAGCAGTACTTC	CASSGTGIPYEQYF
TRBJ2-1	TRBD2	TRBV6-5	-	TGTGCCAGCAGAGGGCCCTCGGGGGGAGGCAATGAGCAGTTCTTC	CASRGPSGGGNEQFF